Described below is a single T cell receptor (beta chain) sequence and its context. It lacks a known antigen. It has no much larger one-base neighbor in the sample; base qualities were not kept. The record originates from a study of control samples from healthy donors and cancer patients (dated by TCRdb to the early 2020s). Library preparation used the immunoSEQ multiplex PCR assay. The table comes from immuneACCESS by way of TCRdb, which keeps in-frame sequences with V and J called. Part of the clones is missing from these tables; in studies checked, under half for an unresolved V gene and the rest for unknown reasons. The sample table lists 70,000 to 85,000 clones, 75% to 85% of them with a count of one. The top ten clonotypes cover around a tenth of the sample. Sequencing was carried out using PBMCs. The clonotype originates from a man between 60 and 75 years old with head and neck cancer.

The nucleotides read TGCAGTGGGGACACAAACACTGAAGCTTTCTTT. It translates as CSGDTNTEAFF. This sequence uses TRBV20-1 and TRBJ1-1; the best D guess is TRBD1, with 6 bases matching. Trimming removed 7 bases from V and 2 bases from J, leaving 8 bases between the germline ends. Taken from cysteine to phenylalanine, the CDR3 has 11 residues. Only the CDR3 DNA is retained, 33 bases long and in frame from the first base. Taken from the germline V gene (reference sequence), the CDR1 and CDR2 loops are DFQATT and SNEGSKA.